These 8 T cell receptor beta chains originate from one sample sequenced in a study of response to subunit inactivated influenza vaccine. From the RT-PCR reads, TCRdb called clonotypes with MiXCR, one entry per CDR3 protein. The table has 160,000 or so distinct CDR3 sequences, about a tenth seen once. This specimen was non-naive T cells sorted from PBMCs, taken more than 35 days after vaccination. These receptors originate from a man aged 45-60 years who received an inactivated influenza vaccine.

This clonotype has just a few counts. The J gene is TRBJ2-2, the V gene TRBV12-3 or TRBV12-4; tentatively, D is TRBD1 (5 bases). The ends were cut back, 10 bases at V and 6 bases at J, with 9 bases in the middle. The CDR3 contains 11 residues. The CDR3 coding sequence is TGTGCCACCAGGGATCCCGGGGAGCTGTTTTTT. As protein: CATRDPGELFF.

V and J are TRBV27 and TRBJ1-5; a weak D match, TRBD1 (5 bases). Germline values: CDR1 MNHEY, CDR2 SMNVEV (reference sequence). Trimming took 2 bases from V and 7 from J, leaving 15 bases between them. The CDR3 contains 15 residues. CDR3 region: CASSLGQGIRQPQHF. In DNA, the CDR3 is TGTGCCAGCAGTTTAGGGCAGGGAATAAGGCAGCCCCAGCATTTT.

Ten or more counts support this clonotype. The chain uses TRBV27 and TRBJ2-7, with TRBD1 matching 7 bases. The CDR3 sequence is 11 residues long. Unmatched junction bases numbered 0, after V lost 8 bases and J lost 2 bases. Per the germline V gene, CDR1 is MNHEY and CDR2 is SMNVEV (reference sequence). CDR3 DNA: TGTGCCAGCGGGACAGCCTACGAGCAGTACTTC. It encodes CASGTAYEQYF.

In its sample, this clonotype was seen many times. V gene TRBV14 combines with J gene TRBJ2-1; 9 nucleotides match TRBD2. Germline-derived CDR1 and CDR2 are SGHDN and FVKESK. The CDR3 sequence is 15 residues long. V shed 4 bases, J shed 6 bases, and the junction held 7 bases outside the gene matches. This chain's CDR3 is CASSRSGGSFNEQFF. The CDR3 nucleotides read TGTGCCAGCAGCCGAAGCGGGGGGTCATTCAATGAGCAGTTCTTC.

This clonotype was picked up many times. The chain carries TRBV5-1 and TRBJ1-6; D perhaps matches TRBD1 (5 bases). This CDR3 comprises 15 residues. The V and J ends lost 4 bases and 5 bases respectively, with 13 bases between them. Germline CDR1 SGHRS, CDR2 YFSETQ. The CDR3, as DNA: TGCGCCAGCAGCAGCCGACAGTTAAATAATTCACCCCTCCACTTT. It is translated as CASSSRQLNNSPLHF.

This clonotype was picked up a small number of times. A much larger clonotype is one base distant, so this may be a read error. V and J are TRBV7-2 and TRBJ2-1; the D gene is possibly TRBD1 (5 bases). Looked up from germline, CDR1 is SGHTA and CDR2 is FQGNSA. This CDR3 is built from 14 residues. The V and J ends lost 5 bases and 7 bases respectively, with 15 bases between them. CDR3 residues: CASSLGRVRNEQFF. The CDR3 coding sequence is TGTGCCAGCAGCCTGGGGCGAGTGAGAAATGAGCAGTTCTTC. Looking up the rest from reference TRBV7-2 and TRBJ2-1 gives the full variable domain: GAGVSQSPSNKVTEKGKDVELRCDPISGHTALYWYRQSLGQGLEFLIYFQGNSAPDKSGLPSDRFSAERTGGSVSTLTIQRTQQEDSAVYLCASSLGRVRNEQFFGPGTRLTVL.

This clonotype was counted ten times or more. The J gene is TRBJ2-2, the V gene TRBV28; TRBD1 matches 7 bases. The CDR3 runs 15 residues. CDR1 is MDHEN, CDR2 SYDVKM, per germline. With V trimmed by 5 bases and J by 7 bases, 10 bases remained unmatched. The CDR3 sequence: CASSLRGGRNGELFF. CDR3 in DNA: TGTGCCAGCAGTCTCAGAGGGGGCAGGAACGGGGAGCTGTTTTTT. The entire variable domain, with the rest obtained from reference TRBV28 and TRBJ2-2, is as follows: DVKVTQSSRYLVKRTGEKVFLECVQDMDHENMFWYRQDPGLGLRLIYFSYDVKMKEKGDIPEGYSVSREKKERFSLILESASTNQTSMYLCASSLRGGRNGELFFGEGSRLTVL.

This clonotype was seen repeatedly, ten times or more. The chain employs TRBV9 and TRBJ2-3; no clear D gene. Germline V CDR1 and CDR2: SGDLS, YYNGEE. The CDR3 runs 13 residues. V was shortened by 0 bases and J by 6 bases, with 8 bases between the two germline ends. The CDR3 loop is CASSVVRTDTQYF. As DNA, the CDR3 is TGTGCCAGCAGCGTAGTCAGGACGGATACGCAGTATTTT.